This record looks at one TCR beta chain sequence and its context. The target antigen is unknown. The ends were cut back, 2 bases at V and 2 bases at J, with 13 bases in the middle. The CDR3 totals 16 residues. Germline CDR1 and CDR2: MNHGY and SAAAGT. The entry originates in a study of T cell repertoires in cytomegalovirus infection. TCRdb itself ran the reads through MiXCR, one entry per CDR3 protein. The data show roughly 760,000 distinct CDR3 sequences, 35% seen once. Whole-study findings and limits: It was HLA-C-restricted CMV-specific TCR beta clonotypes that dominated the response ex vivo.

The sample was PBMCs. The V and J genes are TRBV6-8 and TRBJ2-1, with unresolved D. The clonotype comes from a human donor in good health (CMV status not recorded). Some clones in this sample may be carry-over from other donors' samples. The CDR3: CASSYGSSPPYNEQFF. In nucleotides, the CDR3 is TGTGCCAGCAGTTACGGTAGCTCCCCGCCCTACAATGAGCAGTTCTTC.